The rows below give T cell receptor beta chains drawn from one sample of a study of blood T cell repertoires in COVID-19. Libraries were prepared by immunoSEQ multiplex PCR; TCRdb keeps only in-frame clonotypes and omits some of them. Of about 270,000 clones listed, approximately 86% are singletons. Sequencing used peripheral blood. These receptor sequences come from a man aged 40-50 years with active or convalescent COVID-19. The conserved cysteine and the conserved F or W are not part of the CDR3 here. Fields, in order: CDR3 protein, J gene, V gene.

cdr3_aa: ASSEGPDRYYGYT; j_call: TRBJ1-2; v_call: TRBV6-1
cdr3_aa: ASKTGVIGNQPQH; j_call: TRBJ1-5; v_call: TRBV19
cdr3_aa: ASSQDMAGGLDTQY; j_call: TRBJ2-3; v_call: TRBV3-1/TRBV3-2
cdr3_aa: ASSAGQVDSGANVLT; j_call: TRBJ2-6; v_call: TRBV19
cdr3_aa: ASSQTWDVAGRDTEAF; j_call: TRBJ1-1; v_call: TRBV4-1
cdr3_aa: ASSFRGQGSYEQY; j_call: TRBJ2-7; v_call: TRBV5-4
cdr3_aa: ASTRGGAEYNEQF; j_call: TRBJ2-1; v_call: TRBV5-1
cdr3_aa: ASSDGQLNIQY; j_call: TRBJ2-4; v_call: TRBV6-5
cdr3_aa: SGEGSAGGIALTDTQY; j_call: TRBJ2-3; v_call: TRBV29-1
cdr3_aa: ASSDPVRYEQY; j_call: TRBJ2-7; v_call: TRBV2
cdr3_aa: ASSLTGVINSPLH; j_call: TRBJ1-6; v_call: TRBV28
cdr3_aa: AWSPGTGYRTTDTQY; j_call: TRBJ2-3; v_call: TRBV30
cdr3_aa: ASSQSAGRSDTQY; j_call: TRBJ2-3; v_call: TRBV11-3
cdr3_aa: ASSEGGTGSQPQH; j_call: TRBJ1-5; v_call: TRBV25-1
cdr3_aa: ASSAQPSLDRGNYEQY; j_call: TRBJ2-7; v_call: TRBV9
cdr3_aa: ASSPTGVGNQPQH; j_call: TRBJ1-5; v_call: TRBV7-2
cdr3_aa: ASTLREGAGGSDTQY; j_call: TRBJ2-3; v_call: TRBV21-1
cdr3_aa: ASSSGQGYGYT; j_call: TRBJ1-2; v_call: TRBV6-5
cdr3_aa: ASSQAQNDYGYT; j_call: TRBJ1-2; v_call: TRBV3-1/TRBV3-2
cdr3_aa: SVSRVIGYEQY; j_call: TRBJ2-7; v_call: TRBV29-1
cdr3_aa: ASSKGTGGTVPTEAF; j_call: TRBJ1-1; v_call: TRBV5-1
cdr3_aa: ASSPGTVANYGYT; j_call: TRBJ1-2; v_call: TRBV6-5
cdr3_aa: ASSEGALYEQY; j_call: TRBJ2-7; v_call: TRBV2
cdr3_aa: ASSPLGLASDGEQF; j_call: TRBJ2-1; v_call: TRBV4-1
cdr3_aa: AWTGGNVEKLF; j_call: TRBJ1-4; v_call: TRBV30
cdr3_aa: ASSLGVGGYEQY; j_call: TRBJ2-7; v_call: TRBV5-5
cdr3_aa: ASSQAGQYNYGYT; j_call: TRBJ1-2; v_call: TRBV3-1/TRBV3-2
cdr3_aa: AISGGETQY; j_call: TRBJ2-5; v_call: TRBV10-3
cdr3_aa: ASSFGTLLAGDASTDTQY; j_call: TRBJ2-3; v_call: TRBV7-8
cdr3_aa: AWSPTPWTSGSVTGELF; j_call: TRBJ2-2; v_call: TRBV30
cdr3_aa: ASSPPGVRGGNEQF; j_call: TRBJ2-1; v_call: TRBV18
cdr3_aa: ASSQLSWGTGVGTGTEAF; j_call: TRBJ1-1; v_call: TRBV3-1/TRBV3-2
cdr3_aa: VSSFPGSYNEQF; j_call: TRBJ2-1; v_call: TRBV27
cdr3_aa: AWSVGQGFEAF; j_call: TRBJ1-1; v_call: TRBV30
cdr3_aa: ASSSRDRGFYEQF; j_call: TRBJ2-1; v_call: TRBV5-4
cdr3_aa: ASSMVGAQPQH; j_call: TRBJ1-5; v_call: TRBV19
cdr3_aa: ASSLSGKSGYYEQY; j_call: TRBJ2-7; v_call: TRBV27
cdr3_aa: ATSAAGGYEQY; j_call: TRBJ2-7; v_call: TRBV24-1
cdr3_aa: ASSFFRGYEQY; j_call: TRBJ2-7; v_call: TRBV27
cdr3_aa: ASSKRVRGNQETQY; j_call: TRBJ2-5; v_call: TRBV19
cdr3_aa: ASSPTGTANTEAF; j_call: TRBJ1-1; v_call: TRBV14
cdr3_aa: ASSHWTTNYEQY; j_call: TRBJ2-7; v_call: TRBV11-1
cdr3_aa: AIGEGGRATRDEQF; j_call: TRBJ2-1; v_call: TRBV28
cdr3_aa: ASAFPGNTEAF; j_call: TRBJ1-1; v_call: TRBV7-3
cdr3_aa: ASSSSSSSGANVLT; j_call: TRBJ2-6; v_call: TRBV9
cdr3_aa: ASSQVQGPYEQY; j_call: TRBJ2-7; v_call: TRBV6-5
cdr3_aa: ASRGPGDKVAF; j_call: TRBJ1-1; v_call: TRBV27
cdr3_aa: ASSLREGETQY; j_call: TRBJ2-5; v_call: TRBV12-3/TRBV12-4
cdr3_aa: ASKLKLSTDTQY; j_call: TRBJ2-3; v_call: TRBV7-3
cdr3_aa: ATSRDSFNTEAF; j_call: TRBJ1-1; v_call: TRBV24-1
cdr3_aa: ASSFGREVYGYT; j_call: TRBJ1-2; v_call: TRBV5-1
cdr3_aa: ASSIGTSGGGAKNIQY; j_call: TRBJ2-4; v_call: TRBV19